Shown below are 23 T cell receptor beta chains from a single sample sequenced in a study of vaccination and CD4 T cells after COVID-19. The Oncomine TCR Beta short-read assay was applied to DNA of cultured CD4+ T cells. TCRdb re-derived calls from the PCR reads in MiXCR, one entry per CDR3 protein. The table lists fewer than 15,000 distinct CDR3 sequences, about 28% of them singletons. Treatment reported: approximately nine-day PBMC culture with coronavirus spike peptide pools or control peptides (ViraFEST assay). For these receptors, no antigen is known. Sequenced material: cultured CD4+ T cells from blood. All receptors come from a human donor with COVID-19.

This clonotype has a handful of counts. The J gene is TRBJ1-1, the V gene TRBV5-1, with 8 bases that match TRBD1. Germline lookup yields CDR1 SGHRS and CDR2 YFSETQ. V dropped 7 bases and J dropped 12; count of bases not matched to a gene: 8. The CDR3 has 11 amino acids. CDR3 residues: CASELQGATFF. CDR3 DNA: TGCGCCAGCGAACTCCAGGGGGCAACTTTCTTT.

The chain uses TRBV4-3 and TRBJ1-6; weak D call: TRBD1 (5 bases). The germline CDR1 and CDR2 sequences are LGHNA and YSLEER. This CDR3 has 15 residues. Trimming shortened V by 0 bases and J by 7 bases, and 10 bases separated the two germline ends. CDR3 in DNA: TGCGCCAGCAGCCAAGACGAGGGGAAGAATTCACCCCTCCACTTT. Translation: CASSQDEGKNSPLHF.

Note on this clonotype: Sequence at one end of the junction differs from germline and may be a read error. This rearrangement joins TRBV7-2 to TRBJ1-2; D is possibly TRBD1 (5 bases). This CDR3 has 15 amino acids. Germline V gene lookup returns CDR1 SGHTA and CDR2 FQGNSA. The CDR3 region is CASSLAPWGDYDYTF. The CDR3 region has the DNA TGTGCCAGCAGCTTAGCGCCCTGGGGGGACTATGACTACACCTTC.

This chain uses TRBV5-6 with TRBJ2-5, with unresolved D. The V end lost 1 base, the J end lost 0 bases, and 7 bases lay between the germline ends. The germline V gene encodes CDR1 SGHDT and CDR2 YYEEEE. This CDR3 is 14 amino acids long. CDR3 protein: CASSLIGNQETQYF. The DNA of the CDR3 is TGTGCCAGCAGCTTGATTGGGAACCAAGAGACCCAGTACTTC.

This clonotype has a handful of counts. V usage is TRBV6-1 and J usage is TRBJ2-2; TRBD2 matches 8 bases. The CDR3 runs to 20 residues. V dropped 6 bases and J dropped 3; count of bases not matched to a gene: 21. Germline V gene data show CDR1 as MNHNS and CDR2 as SASEGT. In DNA form, the CDR3 reads TGTGCCAGCAGCTGGCTATCGAGGTTTTCGGGGGGGCCGGACACCGGGGAGCTGTTTTTT. This sequence encodes CASSWLSRFSGGPDTGELFF.

This sequence joins TRBV6-1 and TRBJ2-3; maybe TRBD1 (6 bases). Germline CDR1 is MNHNS and CDR2 is SASEGT. V lost 3 bases and J lost 0, with 13 bases in between. The CDR3 sequence is 16 residues long. The CDR3 spells CASSDTGTKSTDTQYF. DNA of the CDR3: TGTGCCAGCAGTGACACCGGGACAAAAAGCACAGATACGCAGTATTTT.

The table lists this clonotype with a few counts. The chain couples TRBV20-1 to TRBJ1-5; possible D gene TRBD1, 5 bases. V lost 5 bases, J lost 3 bases, and 20 bases lay in between. Per the germline V gene, CDR1 is DFQATT and CDR2 is SNEGSKA (reference sequence). CDR3 length: 16 amino acids. The CDR3: CSAGAVSGRANQPQHF. Written as DNA, the CDR3 is TGCAGTGCTGGGGCGGTCAGTGGCAGGGCCAATCAGCCCCAGCATTTT.

There are a few counts of this clonotype. The chain has TRBV12-3 or TRBV12-4 and TRBJ1-1, with D possibly TRBD1 on 5 matching bases. The CDR3 runs 17 residues. V was clipped by 4 bases and J by 1 base, with 19 bases between them. DNA of the CDR3: TGTGCCAGCAGTTCACCAATGCGGGGGGTGAGGAACACTGAAGCTTTCTTT. Protein: CASSSPMRGVRNTEAFF.

This clonotype came up a few times. The CDR3 bases are TGTGCCAGTAGTACCCCGGGTTTGACGTATGGCTACACCTTC. Translation gives CASSTPGLTYGYTF. The chain is built from TRBV19 and TRBJ1-2; D not resolved. The V end was cut by 4 bases, the J end by 5 bases, with 14 bases between. This CDR3 comprises 14 residues. Germline loops: CDR1 LNHDA, CDR2 SQIVND (reference sequence). Variable domain in full (rest from reference TRBV19 and TRBJ1-2): DGGITQSPKYLFRKEGQNVTLSCEQNLNHDAMYWYRQDPGQGLRLIYYSQIVNDFQKGDIAEGYSVSREKKESFPLTVTSAQKNPTAFYLCASSTPGLTYGYTFGSGTRLTVV.

The chain recombines TRBV20-1 with TRBJ2-3; 12 bases match TRBD2. Unmatched junction bases numbered 3, after V lost 0 bases and J lost 5 bases. Germline CDR1 and CDR2: DFQATT and SNEGSKA (reference sequence). The length of the CDR3 is 15 residues. The CDR3 spells CSARDLAGGRDTQYF. The CDR3 DNA reads as TGCAGTGCTAGAGATCTAGCGGGGGGGCGAGATACGCAGTATTTT.

This clonotype was recorded once. The rearrangement uses TRBV7-3 and TRBJ2-6; D is uncertain. Looked up from germline, CDR1 is SGHTA and CDR2 is FQGTGA. V was cut by 5 bases and J by 0 bases, with 11 bases left in between. This CDR3 contains 16 residues. The CDR3 region is CASSKTPSSGANVLTF. DNA for the CDR3: TGTGCCAGCAGCAAAACTCCAAGCTCTGGGGCCAACGTCCTGACTTTC.

The chain carries TRBV7-8 and TRBJ2-7; D uncertain. Trimming removed 1 base at V and 4 bases at J, with 5 bases between. Germline lookup yields CDR1 SGHVS and CDR2 FQNEAQ. The CDR3 is 12 residues long. CDR3 nucleotides: TGTGCCAGCAGCTTAGAACGATACGAGCAGTACTTC. Its translation: CASSLERYEQYF.

Details on this clonotype: At one boundary the junction diverges from the germline segment, which might be a read error. The genes are TRBV6-1 and TRBJ1-1; 11 nucleotides line up with TRBD1. CDR3 size: 13 residues. Germline V gives CDR1 MNHNS, CDR2 SASEGT. In DNA, the CDR3 is TGTGCCAGCAGGGGGGACAGGGGGGCTGAAGCTCTCTTT. It codes for CASRGDRGAEALF.

This clonotype was counted only a few times. The chain combines TRBV5-4 with TRBJ1-6; 8 nucleotides match TRBD1. CDR1 is SGHNT and CDR2 is YYREEE in the germline V gene (reference sequence). CDR3 length equals 15 residues. The ends lost 4 bases at V and 4 bases at J; junction bases unmatched: 4. The CDR3 coding sequence is TGTGCCAGCAGCATGGACAGGGCGTATAATTCACCCCTCCACTTT. Its protein product is CASSMDRAYNSPLHF.

Only a few counts were recorded for this clonotype. The chain combines TRBV21-1 with TRBJ2-1; the D segment call TRBD2 is taken from the table without a DNA check. TRBV21-1 is reported as a pseudogene. CDR3 length equals 17 residues. CDR3 region: CASRGGRAAGDYNEQFF. CDR3 nucleotide sequence: TGTGCCAGCAGGGGCGGTCGGGCAGCGGGGGATTACAATGAGCAGTTCTTC.

The sample holds a few counts of this clonotype. The chain uses TRBV5-4 and TRBJ2-7; 7 bases are a match to TRBD2. There are 15 residues in the CDR3. Losses at the gene ends were 0 bases for V and 4 bases for J; bases not matched to a gene: 7. The germline CDR1 and CDR2 sequences are SGHNT and YYREEE (reference sequence). This chain's CDR3 is CASSLAPGTIYEQYF. Here the CDR3 DNA reads TGTGCCAGCAGCTTGGCGCCAGGGACTATATACGAGCAGTACTTC. The complete variable domain, with remaining parts taken from reference TRBV5-4 and TRBJ2-7, reads ETGVTQSPTHLIKTRGQQVTLRCSSQSGHNTVSWYQQALGQGPQFIFQYYREEENGRGNFPPRFSGLQFPNYSSELNVNALELDDSALYLCASSLAPGTIYEQYFGPGTRLTVT.

V and J are TRBV9 and TRBJ1-2; 7 bases agree with TRBD1. From germline, CDR1 is SGDLS and CDR2 YYNGEE. Trimming removed 3 bases from V and 0 bases from J; junction bases left unmatched: 5. CDR3 size: 15 residues. CDR3 sequence: CASSDGTAPNYGYTF. In DNA form, the CDR3 reads TGTGCCAGCAGCGACGGGACAGCCCCTAACTATGGCTACACCTTC.

The chain has TRBV18 and TRBJ1-2; 8 positions match TRBD1. The CDR3 runs 12 residues. V dropped 3 bases and J dropped 6; count of bases not matched to a gene: 0. CDR1 and CDR2 (germline): KGHSH, LQKENI. The CDR3 reads CASSPTGDGYTF. In nucleotides, the CDR3 is TGTGCCAGCTCACCGACAGGGGATGGCTACACCTTC. Full variable domain (rest looked up from reference TRBV18 and TRBJ1-2): NAGVMQNPRHLVRRRGQEARLRCSPMKGHSHVYWYRQLPEEGLKFMVYLQKENIIDESGMPKERFSAEFPKEGPSILRIQQVVRGDSAAYFCASSPTGDGYTFGSGTRLTVV.

This clonotype was picked up a small number of times. The gene calls are TRBV12-3 or TRBV12-4 and TRBJ1-2, with D possibly matching TRBD1 (5 bases). Trimming shortened V by 0 bases and J by 4 bases, and 9 bases separated the two germline ends. The CDR3 totals 14 residues. CDR3 DNA sequence: TGTGCCAGCAGTTTAGCTGCGACAGCCTATGGCTACACCTTC. The encoded protein is CASSLAATAYGYTF.

This clonotype was recorded a few times. Mismatch with germline at one junction end may stem from a read error. The V and J genes are TRBV6-1 and TRBJ2-3; D call uncertain. From germline, CDR1 is MNHNS and CDR2 SASEGT. This CDR3 contains 13 residues. The CDR3 DNA follows: TGTGCCAGCAGTGAAGGTATGAGAAGCCCTCCCCATTTT. It codes for CASSEGMRSPPHF.

The chain is built from TRBV6-1 and TRBJ1-4; no reliable D call. Germline V gene lookup returns CDR1 MNHNS and CDR2 SASEGT. The CDR3 is 13 amino acids. V was cut by 8 bases and J by 7 bases, with 14 bases left in between. The CDR3 DNA is TGTGCCAGCGGCCCCCTGACCGCTGAAAAACTGTTTTTT. Translation gives CASGPLTAEKLFF.

This clonotype was seen more than once but under ten times. This rearrangement joins TRBV5-4 to TRBJ2-7; D remains unclear. V gave up 2 bases and J gave up 4 bases, with 4 bases separating them. Germline CDR1 is SGHNT and CDR2 is YYREEE (reference sequence). The CDR3 has 11 residues. In nucleotides, the CDR3 is TGTGCCAGCAGCTTTCAATACGAGCAGTACTTC. Translated, it gives CASSFQYEQYF.

This sequence joins TRBV28 and TRBJ1-1; a possible D gene is TRBD1 (6 bases). The CDR3 loop spans 14 amino acids. Trimming took off 2 bases at V and 4 bases at J, with 11 bases between the two ends. Looked up from germline, CDR1 is MDHEN and CDR2 is SYDVKM. The CDR3 spells CASSLTGRRTEAFF. The DNA for the CDR3 is TGTGCCAGCAGTTTAACAGGGAGGCGCACTGAAGCTTTCTTT.